The next 27 T cell receptor beta chains were all read from a single sample in a study of blood T cells in healthy people across ages. A sample-barcoded 5' primer and a J-beta primer mix were used in a second PCR of roughly 7 to 11 cycles. TCRdb reanalysed the 5' RACE reads using MiXCR and keeps one entry per CDR3 protein. This table holds about 1.1 million distinct CDR3 sequences, under 40% found once. Sequenced input: blood. These receptors were obtained from a man younger than 35 in good health.

This clonotype was counted a few times. This chain links TRBV6-5 with TRBJ1-6, with unresolved D. The germline gives CDR1 MNHEY, CDR2 SVGAGI. This CDR3 has 14 amino acids. The V and J ends lost 4 bases and 9 bases respectively, with 13 bases between them. In DNA form, the CDR3 reads TGTGCCAGCAGTTCCACCGAACTCGGTTCACCCCTCCACTTT. Translating gives CASSSTELGSPLHF.

The chain employs TRBV27 and TRBJ2-6; 8 bases are shared with TRBD1. The CDR3 is 13 amino acids. V lost 2 bases, J lost 13 bases, and 4 bases stayed unmatched. CDR1 MNHEY and CDR2 SMNVEV come from the germline V gene (reference sequence). In DNA form, the CDR3 reads TGTGCCAGCAGTTTACCTGGGACAGGAGTCCTGACTTTC. Residues: CASSLPGTGVLTF.

The chain is built from TRBV29-1 and TRBJ2-1, with D maybe TRBD2 (5 bases). Germline loops: CDR1 SQVTM, CDR2 ANQGSEA. With 3 bases removed from V and 9 bases from J, the gap between germline ends came to 6 bases. The CDR3 covers 10 residues. Here the CDR3 reads CSVDRGEQFF. CDR3 DNA: TGCAGCGTTGACCGGGGTGAGCAGTTCTTC.

A few counts support this clonotype. The rearrangement uses TRBV12-3 or TRBV12-4 and TRBJ2-3, with D possibly matching TRBD1 (6 bases). The CDR3 is 17 amino acids. Trimming took off 7 bases at V and 2 bases at J, with 22 bases between the two ends. In nucleotides, the CDR3 is TGTGCCAGCAACCCCACCGACCGGGACATAAACACAGATACGCAGTATTTT. Amino acid sequence: CASNPTDRDINTDTQYF.

This clonotype was found a few times. This chain connects TRBV12-3 or TRBV12-4 to TRBJ2-1, with D perhaps matching TRBD1 or TRBD2 (6 bases each). The CDR3 runs to 16 residues. Trimming removed 4 bases from V and 9 bases from J, with 22 bases in between. CDR3 protein: CASSSGIGGPGGEQFF. The CDR3 nucleotides are TGTGCCAGCAGTTCAGGGATCGGGGGCCCCGGGGGTGAGCAGTTCTTC.

In this sample, this clonotype turned up many times. The chain carries TRBV5-1 and TRBJ2-3; 7 bases are a match to TRBD2. The germline V gene encodes CDR1 SGHRS and CDR2 YFSETQ. After removal of 4 bases from V and 2 bases from J, the junction contained 4 bases not matched to a gene. The CDR3 has 14 amino acids. The CDR3 protein is CASSPGGLTDTQYF. CDR3 nucleotide sequence: TGCGCCAGCAGCCCGGGGGGACTCACAGATACGCAGTATTTT.

The chain couples TRBV27 to TRBJ2-1; D call uncertain. CDR3 length: 17 amino acids. The germline CDR1 and CDR2 sequences are MNHEY and SMNVEV (reference sequence). The V end was cut by 0 bases, the J end by 0 bases, with 12 bases between. Here the CDR3 reads CASSLSVPTNSYNEQFF. The CDR3 DNA reads as TGTGCCAGCAGTTTATCGGTTCCAACGAACTCCTACAATGAGCAGTTCTTC.

The CDR3 DNA reads as TGTGCCAGCAGTTTGGCCGTGAACACACTAAACTATGGCTACACCTTC. Its protein product is CASSLAVNTLNYGYTF. The chain links TRBV27 to TRBJ1-2, with D unresolved. This CDR3 region has 16 residues. Trimming took 3 bases from V and 2 from J, leaving 16 bases between them. CDR1 is MNHEY, CDR2 SMNVEV, per germline (reference sequence).

The chain employs TRBV12-3 or TRBV12-4 and TRBJ2-5; 7 nucleotides align to TRBD1. This CDR3 comprises 12 residues. The V and J ends lost 6 bases and 11 bases, in that order; junction bases with no gene match: 9. The CDR3 region has the DNA TGTGCCAGCAGCATGGACAGGAATGAGCAGTACTTC. This encodes CASSMDRNEQYF.

This clonotype was recorded a few times. V usage is TRBV27 and J usage is TRBJ2-6; 9 bases agree with TRBD1. The V gene's germline CDR1 is MNHEY and CDR2 SMNVEV (reference sequence). This CDR3 has 17 residues. The J segment lost 2 bases and the V segment lost 2 bases, leaving 4 bases of the junction unmatched. The CDR3 reads CASSLRWTGAGANVLTF. CDR3 in DNA: TGTGCCAGCAGTTTAAGGTGGACAGGGGCTGGGGCCAACGTCCTGACTTTC.

The chain couples TRBV2 to TRBJ2-1; D gene ambiguous. The J call may be in error: the DNA end matches TRBJ2-7 better. CDR3 length: 12 residues. Germline V gene data show CDR1 as SNHLY and CDR2 as FYNNEI. In DNA form, the CDR3 reads TGTGCCAGCAGGCTGCGTGAATACGAGCAGTACTTC. Its translation is CASRLREYEQYF.

To note about this clonotype: A read error may produce the germline difference seen at one junction end. The chain combines TRBV20-1 with TRBJ2-3; 7 bases match TRBD2. This CDR3 is built from 17 residues. The germline CDR1 and CDR2 sequences are DFQATT and SNEGSKA (reference sequence). CDR3 sequence (DNA): TGCAGTGCTAGAGATTTTCTCCGCGGGGGAGTCACAGAGACGCAGTATTTT. Encoded protein: CSARDFLRGGVTETQYF.

This rearrangement joins TRBV20-1 to TRBJ1-6; D is uncertain. CDR1 and CDR2 (germline): DFQATT, SNEGSKA (reference sequence). V was pared by 3 bases and J by 9 bases, with 18 bases between. The CDR3 has 15 residues. As DNA, the CDR3 is TGCAGTGCTAGTTTGAGCCATGGGGTAGGTTCACCCCTCCACTTT. It yields the protein CSASLSHGVGSPLHF.

The chain employs TRBV28 and TRBJ1-2, with 7 nucleotides matching TRBD1. CDR3 length equals 15 residues. CDR1 is MDHEN, CDR2 SYDVKM, per germline. After removal of 5 bases from V and 4 bases from J, the junction contained 10 bases not matched to a gene. The CDR3 spells CASSLSLTGTYGYTF. As DNA, the CDR3 is TGTGCCAGCAGTCTATCACTGACAGGGACCTATGGCTACACCTTC.

CDR3 sequence reads: CASTEIAEIYNEQYF. CDR3 sequence (DNA): TGTGCCAGCACCGAGATAGCGGAGATCTACAATGAGCAGTACTTC. J is TRBJ2-7 and V is TRBV28; tentatively, D is TRBD2 (6 bases). Trimming took 7 bases from V and 7 from J, leaving 23 bases between them. The CDR3 is 15 amino acids. CDR1 MDHEN and CDR2 SYDVKM come from the germline V gene.

A word on this clonotype: An end of the junction does not agree with germline; a read error may underlie this. The chain recombines TRBV18 with TRBJ1-1, with 7 bases that match TRBD1. The CDR3 has 17 amino acids. Germline V gene sequence: CDR1 KGHSH, CDR2 LQKENI. The CDR3 DNA is TGTGCCGGCTCTGAGAAGGGGGACAGTACGTTGAACACTGAAGCTTTCTTT. Its translation: CAGSEKGDSTLNTEAFF.

The table lists this clonotype with a few counts. Here the CDR3 reads CASSQAEGQETQYF. The CDR3 DNA reads as TGCGCCAGCAGCCAAGCCGAGGGGCAAGAGACCCAGTACTTC. The chain combines TRBV4-3 with TRBJ2-5; D tentatively fits TRBD1 or TRBD2 (5 bases each). CDR1 and CDR2 (germline): LGHNA, YSLEER. The V gene lost 1 base and the J gene lost 2 bases, with 8 bases spanning the gap. This CDR3 comprises 14 residues.

This rearrangement joins TRBV30 to TRBJ1-5; D ambiguous. This CDR3 spans 13 amino acids. V was shortened by 0 bases and J by 7 bases, with 10 bases between the two germline ends. Per germline, CDR1 GTSNPN and CDR2 SVGIG (reference sequence). The CDR3, as DNA: TGTGCCTGGAGTGTAACGCCAGCCCAGCCCCAGCATTTT. Translated, it gives CAWSVTPAQPQHF.

On this clonotype: A read error may account for a junction end that differs from germline. The V call is TRBV4-2, the J call TRBJ2-7; TRBD2 might be the D (6 bases). CDR1 is LGHNA, CDR2 YNFKEQ, per germline. CDR3 length: 15 residues. The CDR3: CAGSQDQGGMVRWYF. DNA of the CDR3: TGTGCCGGCAGCCAAGATCAGGGCGGGATGGTGAGGTGGTACTTC.

This chain uses TRBV6-2 or TRBV6-3 with TRBJ1-1, with unresolved D. CDR1 MNHEY and CDR2 SVGEGT come from the germline V gene. This CDR3 is 16 amino acids long. V shed 2 bases and J shed 5 bases, with 18 bases lying between them. The CDR3 region has the DNA TGTGCCAGCAGTTACCCCCGAGCCACCACGGGGACTGAAGCTTTCTTT. Encoded protein: CASSYPRATTGTEAFF.

Worth noting for this clonotype: Since a much larger clone is just one base distant, this may be a read error. This rearrangement joins TRBV27 to TRBJ2-1, with a weak D call TRBD1 (5 bases). Germline V gene data show CDR1 as MNHEY and CDR2 as SMNVEV (reference sequence). The length of the CDR3 is 15 residues. V gave up 1 base and J gave up 5 bases, with 12 bases separating them. The DNA for the CDR3 is TGTGCCAGCAGTTTATGGGGCAGGGTCAACAATGAGCAGTTCTTC. Protein: CASSLWGRVNNEQFF.

The rearrangement links TRBV6-5 to TRBJ1-2, with D perhaps matching TRBD1 (5 bases). CDR3 length: 12 amino acids. Germline V gene data show CDR1 as MNHEY and CDR2 as SVGAGI. The ends were cut back, 7 bases at V and 5 bases at J, with 11 bases in the middle. CDR3 DNA sequence: TGTGCCAGCACCTCCAGGGATTATGGCTACACCTTC. Protein: CASTSRDYGYTF.

In its sample, this clonotype was seen a few times. V and J are TRBV6-1 and TRBJ1-2; no reliable D call. CDR3 length: 15 residues. Germline V gene data show CDR1 as MNHNS and CDR2 as SASEGT. Trimming took off 0 bases at V and 5 bases at J, with 13 bases between the two ends. The CDR3 here is CASSEALGGVYGYTF. As DNA, the CDR3 is TGTGCCAGCAGTGAAGCCCTAGGAGGAGTTTATGGCTACACCTTC.

This chain uses TRBV6-2 or TRBV6-3 with TRBJ2-2; D is possibly TRBD1 (6 bases). Trimming pared 7 bases from V and 1 base from J, leaving 10 bases between. Germline V gene lookup returns CDR1 MNHEY and CDR2 SVGEGT. The CDR3 loop spans 14 amino acids. The CDR3 coding sequence is TGTGCCAGCAAATGGGGACAGAACACCGGGGAGCTGTTTTTT. Translated, it gives CASKWGQNTGELFF.

This chain uses TRBV11-2 with TRBJ2-1; D is unclear. From germline, CDR1 is SGHAT and CDR2 FQNNGV. Trimming took 0 bases from V and 7 from J, leaving 13 bases between them. The CDR3 has 15 amino acids. The DNA of the CDR3 is TGTGCCAGCAGCTTAGATGGAAAACAGAGTAATGAGCAGTTCTTC. Its translation is CASSLDGKQSNEQFF.

This clonotype was seen more than once but under ten times. The chain combines TRBV27 with TRBJ1-1, with D possibly being TRBD1 (6 bases). The V end was cut by 1 base, the J end by 5 bases, with 23 bases between. Germline loops: CDR1 MNHEY, CDR2 SMNVEV (reference sequence). There are 18 residues in the CDR3. CDR3 bases: TGTGCCAGCAGTTTATTATTTCCTGGGGCAGGGGTAGAAACTGAAGCTTTCTTT. This encodes CASSLLFPGAGVETEAFF.

CDR3 region: CSVESVRAQNTEAFF. The CDR3 bases are TGCAGCGTTGAGAGTGTCAGGGCCCAGAACACTGAAGCTTTCTTT. The rearrangement joins TRBV29-1 to TRBJ1-1; a weak D match, TRBD1 (5 bases). The CDR3 consists of 15 residues. The V end lost 3 bases, the J end lost 1 base, and 15 bases lay between the germline ends. Per germline, CDR1 SQVTM and CDR2 ANQGSEA.